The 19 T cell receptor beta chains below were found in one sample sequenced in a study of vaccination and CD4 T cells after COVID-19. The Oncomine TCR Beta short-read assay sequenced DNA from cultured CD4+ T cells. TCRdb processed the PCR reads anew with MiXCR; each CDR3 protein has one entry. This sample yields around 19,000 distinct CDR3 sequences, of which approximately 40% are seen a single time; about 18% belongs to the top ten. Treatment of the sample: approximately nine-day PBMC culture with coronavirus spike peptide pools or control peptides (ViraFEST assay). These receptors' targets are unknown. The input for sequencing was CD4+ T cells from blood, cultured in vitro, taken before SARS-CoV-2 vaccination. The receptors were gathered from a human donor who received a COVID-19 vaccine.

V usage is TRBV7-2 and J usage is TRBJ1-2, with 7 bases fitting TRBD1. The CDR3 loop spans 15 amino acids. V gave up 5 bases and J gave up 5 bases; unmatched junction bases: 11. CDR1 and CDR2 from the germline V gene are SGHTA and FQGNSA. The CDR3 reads CASSHRTGPGYGYTF. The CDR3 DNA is TGTGCCAGCAGCCATAGGACAGGCCCGGGGTATGGCTACACCTTC.

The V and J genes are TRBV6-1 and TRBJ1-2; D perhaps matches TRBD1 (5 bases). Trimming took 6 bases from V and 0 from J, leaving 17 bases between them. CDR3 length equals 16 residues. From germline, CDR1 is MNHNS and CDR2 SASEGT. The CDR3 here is CASRSMGGTTNYGYTF. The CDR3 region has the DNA TGTGCCAGCAGATCAATGGGGGGGACGACTAACTATGGCTACACCTTC.

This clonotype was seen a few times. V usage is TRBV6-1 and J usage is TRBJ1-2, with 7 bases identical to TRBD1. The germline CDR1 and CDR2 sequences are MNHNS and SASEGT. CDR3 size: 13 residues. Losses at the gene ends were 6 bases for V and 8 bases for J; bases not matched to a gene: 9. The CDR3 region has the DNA TGTGCCAGCAGGGGAGGGGGCGCGGGCGGCTACACCTTC. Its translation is CASRGGGAGGYTF.

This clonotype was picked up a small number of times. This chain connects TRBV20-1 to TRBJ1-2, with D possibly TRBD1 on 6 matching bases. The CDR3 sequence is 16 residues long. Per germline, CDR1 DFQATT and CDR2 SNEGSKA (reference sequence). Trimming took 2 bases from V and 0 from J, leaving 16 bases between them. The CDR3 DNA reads TGCAGTGCTAGAACTTATGGCAGGGGCACTAACTATGGCTACACCTTC. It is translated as CSARTYGRGTNYGYTF.

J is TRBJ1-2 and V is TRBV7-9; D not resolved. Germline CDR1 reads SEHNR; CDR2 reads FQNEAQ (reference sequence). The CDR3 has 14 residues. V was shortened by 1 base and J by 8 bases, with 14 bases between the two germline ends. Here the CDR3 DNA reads TGTGCCAGCAGCTTAGATCGTGCGTTATCGGGCTACACCTTC. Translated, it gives CASSLDRALSGYTF.

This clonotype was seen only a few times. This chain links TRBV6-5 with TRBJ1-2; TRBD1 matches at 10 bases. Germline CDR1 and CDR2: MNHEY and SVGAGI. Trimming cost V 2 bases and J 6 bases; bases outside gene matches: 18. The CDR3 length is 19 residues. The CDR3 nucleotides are TGTGCCAGCAGTTACACCAGCCGGGACAGGGGAGTAGTTAGGAATGGCTACACCTTC. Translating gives CASSYTSRDRGVVRNGYTF.

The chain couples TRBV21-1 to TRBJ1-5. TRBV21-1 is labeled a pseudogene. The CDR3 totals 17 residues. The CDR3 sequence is CASSKFTEGYSNQPQHF. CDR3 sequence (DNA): TGTGCCAGCAGCAAATTTACCGAGGGATATAGCAATCAGCCCCAGCATTTT.

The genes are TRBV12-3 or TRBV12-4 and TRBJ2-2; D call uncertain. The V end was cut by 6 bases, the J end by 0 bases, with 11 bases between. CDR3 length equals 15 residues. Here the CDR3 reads CASRNRASNTGELFF. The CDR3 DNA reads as TGTGCCAGCAGAAATAGGGCGTCGAACACCGGGGAGCTGTTTTTT.

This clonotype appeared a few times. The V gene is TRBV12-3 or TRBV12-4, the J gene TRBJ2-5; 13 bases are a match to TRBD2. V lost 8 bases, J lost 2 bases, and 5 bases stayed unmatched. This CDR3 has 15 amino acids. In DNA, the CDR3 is TGTGCCAGCCGAAAGACTAGCGGGGGGCAAGAGACCCAGTACTTC. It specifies CASRKTSGGQETQYF.

In DNA form, the CDR3 reads TGTGCCAGCAGTGAAGCTAGGGGGGGTTCACCCCTCCACTTT. Residues: CASSEARGGSPLHF. The V gene is TRBV6-1, the J gene TRBJ1-6, with TRBD1 as a possible D gene (6 bases). Germline CDR1 and CDR2: MNHNS and SASEGT. This CDR3 has 14 amino acids. With 0 bases removed from V and 9 bases from J, the gap between germline ends came to 9 bases.

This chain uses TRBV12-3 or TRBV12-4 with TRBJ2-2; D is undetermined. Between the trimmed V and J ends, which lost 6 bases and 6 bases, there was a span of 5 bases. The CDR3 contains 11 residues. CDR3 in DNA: TGTGCCAGCAGCGGGTCCGGGGAGCTGTTTTTT. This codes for CASSGSGELFF.

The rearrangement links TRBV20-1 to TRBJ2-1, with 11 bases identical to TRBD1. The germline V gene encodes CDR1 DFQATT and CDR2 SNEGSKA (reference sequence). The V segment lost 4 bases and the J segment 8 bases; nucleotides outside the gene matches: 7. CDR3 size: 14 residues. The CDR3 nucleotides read TGCAGTGCTATCCGGCGGACAGGGGGCCATGAGCAGTTCTTC. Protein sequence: CSAIRRTGGHEQFF.

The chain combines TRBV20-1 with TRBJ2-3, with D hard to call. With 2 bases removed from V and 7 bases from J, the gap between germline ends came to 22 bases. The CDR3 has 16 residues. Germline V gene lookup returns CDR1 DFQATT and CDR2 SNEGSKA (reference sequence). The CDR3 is CSARTLSTAIMNTQYF. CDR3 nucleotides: TGCAGTGCTAGAACGTTGTCGACTGCGATCATGAATACGCAGTATTTT.

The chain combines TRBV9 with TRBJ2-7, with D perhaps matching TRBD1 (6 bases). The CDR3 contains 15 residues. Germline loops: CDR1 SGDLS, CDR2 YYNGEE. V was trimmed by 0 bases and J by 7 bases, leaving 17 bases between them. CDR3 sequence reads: CASSVGLQGTEEQYF. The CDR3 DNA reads TGTGCCAGCAGCGTAGGGTTACAGGGAACGGAAGAGCAGTACTTC.

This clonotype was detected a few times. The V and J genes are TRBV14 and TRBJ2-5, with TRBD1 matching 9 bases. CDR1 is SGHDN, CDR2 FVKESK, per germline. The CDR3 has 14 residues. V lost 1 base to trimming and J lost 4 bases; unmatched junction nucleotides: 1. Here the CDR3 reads CASSQVGQGETQYF. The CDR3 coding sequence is TGTGCCAGCAGCCAAGTGGGACAGGGAGAGACCCAGTACTTC.

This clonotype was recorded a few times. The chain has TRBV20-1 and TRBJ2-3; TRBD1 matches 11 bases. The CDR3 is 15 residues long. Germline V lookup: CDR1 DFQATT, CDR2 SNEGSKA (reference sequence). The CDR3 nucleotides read TGCAGAAAACCCGGGACAGGGGGAGGCACAGATACGCAGTATTTT. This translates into CRKPGTGGGTDTQYF.

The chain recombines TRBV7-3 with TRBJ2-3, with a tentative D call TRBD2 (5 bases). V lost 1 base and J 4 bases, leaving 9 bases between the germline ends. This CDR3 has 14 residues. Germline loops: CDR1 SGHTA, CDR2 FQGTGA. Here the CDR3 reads CASSLRGSPDTQYF. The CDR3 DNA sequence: TGTGCCAGCAGCTTAAGAGGGTCCCCAGATACGCAGTATTTT.

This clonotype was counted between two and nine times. The CDR3 loop reads CATSDFEDRNTGELFF. CDR3 nucleotide sequence: TGTGCCACCAGTGATTTCGAGGACAGGAACACCGGGGAGCTGTTTTTT. This chain joins TRBV24-1 and TRBJ2-2, with a tentative D call TRBD1 (6 bases). This CDR3 is built from 16 residues. The germline V gene encodes CDR1 KGHDR and CDR2 SFDVKD. Between the trimmed V and J ends, which lost 1 base and 1 base, there was a span of 9 bases.

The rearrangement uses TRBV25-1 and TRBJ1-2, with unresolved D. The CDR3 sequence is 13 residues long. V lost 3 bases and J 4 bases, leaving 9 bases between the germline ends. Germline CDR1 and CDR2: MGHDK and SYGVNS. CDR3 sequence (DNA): TGTGCCAGCAGTGATAGCAGGATCTATGGCTACACCTTC. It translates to CASSDSRIYGYTF.